These 20 T cell receptor beta chains were all obtained from the same sample, sequenced in a study of T cells in Graves' hyperthyroidism and ophthalmopathy. Amplification targeted TCR beta CDR3 regions from RNA transcripts. In the first-round RT-PCR of the TCR CDR3, the HTBI primer set was used. MiXCR was run by TCRdb on the multiplex PCR reads, yielding one entry per CDR3 protein. The data hold around 360,000 distinct CDR3 sequences, with roughly 15% observed a single time. The sequenced material came from blood. Source of these receptors: a woman in her sixties with Graves' ophthalmopathy.

This clonotype came up many times. The J gene is TRBJ2-7, the V gene TRBV20-1, with 8 nucleotides matching TRBD1. V trimming: 5 bases; J trimming: 4 bases; junction bases outside the gene matches: 13. CDR1 is DFQATT, CDR2 SNEGSKA, per germline (reference sequence). This CDR3 comprises 15 residues. The CDR3 loop reads CSAAVVWTGLYEQYF. CDR3 in DNA: TGCAGTGCTGCGGTGGTTTGGACAGGGTTGTACGAGCAGTACTTC.

This clonotype was seen many times. V is TRBV27 and J is TRBJ2-1; maybe TRBD2 (6 bases). The CDR3 contains 16 residues. Germline loops: CDR1 MNHEY, CDR2 SMNVEV (reference sequence). Trimming removed 1 base from V and 6 bases from J, with 16 bases in between. This chain's CDR3 is CASSLWGGSSGNEQFF. CDR3 in DNA: TGTGCCAGCAGTTTATGGGGAGGCTCATCCGGCAATGAGCAGTTCTTC.

The J gene is TRBJ1-5, the V gene TRBV11-2; possible D gene TRBD1, 6 bases. The CDR3 totals 15 residues. The V end lost 0 bases, the J end lost 4 bases, and 10 bases lay between the germline ends. Germline CDR1 reads SGHAT; CDR2 reads FQNNGV. The CDR3 bases are TGTGCCAGCAGCTTAGAAGGCAGGGGAAATCAGCCCCAGCATTTT. The encoded protein is CASSLEGRGNQPQHF.

This clonotype was seen many times. The V call is TRBV11-2, the J call TRBJ2-3; D unclear. The CDR3 covers 16 residues. The V gene's germline CDR1 is SGHAT and CDR2 FQNNGV. Trimming cost V 5 bases and J 2 bases, with 17 bases left between them. The CDR3 DNA follows: TGTGCCAGCAGCCCCCCAGTTGTAGGCCCCACAGATACGCAGTATTTT. Its translation is CASSPPVVGPTDTQYF.

This rearrangement joins TRBV19 to TRBJ1-4; a weak D match, TRBD1 (6 bases). Trimming cost V 5 bases and J 0 bases, with 19 bases left between them. Per the germline V gene, CDR1 is LNHDA and CDR2 is SQIVND (reference sequence). The length of the CDR3 is 18 residues. As DNA, the CDR3 is TGTGCCAGTAGTTCGTCGGGCAGGGGTGCAGCAACTAATGAAAAACTGTTTTTT. This gives the protein CASSSSGRGAATNEKLFF. The full variable domain, with the rest looked up from reference TRBV19 and TRBJ1-4, is DGGITQSPKYLFRKEGQNVTLSCEQNLNHDAMYWYRQDPGQGLRLIYYSQIVNDFQKGDIAEGYSVSREKKESFPLTVTSAQKNPTAFYLCASSSSGRGAATNEKLFFGSGTQLSVL.

This clonotype was recorded many times. The chain combines TRBV3-1 with TRBJ1-5; 10 positions match TRBD1. With V trimmed by 2 bases and J by 2 bases, 6 bases remained unmatched. The germline V gene encodes CDR1 LGHDT and CDR2 YNNKEL (reference sequence). This CDR3 contains 17 residues. CDR3 residues: CASSQRQGALGNQPQHF. CDR3 bases: TGTGCCAGCAGCCAACGACAGGGGGCTTTGGGCAATCAGCCCCAGCATTTT.

The chain uses TRBV11-2 and TRBJ2-5; maybe TRBD1 (8 bases). CDR3 length: 16 amino acids. Deletions cut 4 bases from V and 1 base from J, with 16 bases between. Germline assignment: CDR1 SGHAT and CDR2 FQNNGV. Here the CDR3 DNA reads TGTGCCAGCAGCTCAAGACAGGGGAGGGCCCAAGAGACCCAGTACTTC. It encodes CASSSRQGRAQETQYF.

The gene calls are TRBV29-1 and TRBJ2-7; 11 positions match TRBD1. Germline CDR1 SQVTM, CDR2 ANQGSEA. The V segment lost 2 bases and the J segment 0 bases; nucleotides outside the gene matches: 3. The CDR3 spans 15 residues. DNA of the CDR3: TGCAGCGTTGAACAAGGGACAGGGGGCTCCTACGAGCAGTACTTC. This translates into CSVEQGTGGSYEQYF.

The table lists this clonotype with a few counts. CDR3 in amino acids: CASSSLGLAGEGEQYF. In DNA, the CDR3 is TGTGCCAGCAGCTCCCTGGGGCTAGCGGGAGAGGGTGAGCAGTACTTC. This rearrangement joins TRBV5-5 to TRBJ2-7; 10 nucleotides match TRBD2. Trimming cost V 3 bases and J 7 bases; bases outside gene matches: 13. Germline-derived CDR1 and CDR2 are SGHKS and YYEKEE (reference sequence). The CDR3 totals 16 residues.

There are many counts of this clonotype. The V gene is TRBV7-2, the J gene TRBJ2-1; 7 bases agree with TRBD2. Germline CDR1 is SGHTA and CDR2 is FQGNSA. The V and J ends lost 1 base and 1 base, in that order; junction bases with no gene match: 13. The CDR3 length is 19 residues. CDR3 coding DNA: TGTGCCAGCAGCTTAGACGGGAGGCCTCTCTTTCAGTCCTACAATGAGCAGTTCTTC. Its protein is CASSLDGRPLFQSYNEQFF.

In this sample, this clonotype turned up many times. This chain connects TRBV28 to TRBJ2-5; D remains unclear. V gave up 6 bases and J gave up 4 bases, with 15 bases separating them. The length of the CDR3 is 14 residues. In germline, CDR1 is MDHEN, CDR2 SYDVKM. Here the CDR3 DNA reads TGTGCCAGCAGCCCTGGGCTTAGACGAGAGACCCAGTACTTC. Its translation is CASSPGLRRETQYF.

The chain recombines TRBV28 with TRBJ2-5, with no clear D. The V gene's germline CDR1 is MDHEN and CDR2 SYDVKM. Trimming removed 6 bases from V and 5 bases from J, with 13 bases in between. The CDR3 contains 13 residues. DNA of the CDR3: TGTGCCAGCAGCTCACTTGCCCCGGAGACCCAGTACTTC. This translates into CASSSLAPETQYF.

This clonotype showed up just a few times. The CDR3, as DNA: TGCGCCAGCAGTCCGACTAGCGGGGTGGACAATGAGCAGTTCTTC. This sequence encodes CASSPTSGVDNEQFF. The rearrangement joins TRBV10-2 to TRBJ2-1; 11 bases are a match to TRBD2. J was trimmed by 5 bases and V by 5 bases; bases with no gene match: 5. The length of the CDR3 is 15 residues. The germline gives CDR1 WSHSY, CDR2 SAAADI.

This clonotype has at least ten counts. V is TRBV2 and J is TRBJ2-3; 8 nucleotides align to TRBD2. V dropped 6 bases and J dropped 6; count of bases not matched to a gene: 23. CDR1 is SNHLY and CDR2 is FYNNEI in the germline V gene. The CDR3 extends over 19 amino acids. The CDR3 loop reads CASRPDGGKLAESRDTQYF. CDR3 bases: TGTGCCAGCAGGCCTGACGGGGGCAAACTAGCGGAGTCCCGCGATACGCAGTATTTT.

This clonotype was found many times. The V gene is TRBV6-2 or TRBV6-3, the J gene TRBJ1-5; D gene ambiguous. Trimming left V 2 bases short and J 2 bases short, with 10 bases between. The germline V gene has CDR1 MNHEY and CDR2 SVGEGT. This CDR3 contains 15 residues. CDR3 region: CASSYGGPGNQPQHF. CDR3 in DNA: TGTGCCAGCAGTTACGGAGGCCCCGGCAATCAGCCCCAGCATTTT.

This clonotype was detected a few times. CDR3 in amino acids: CASSLASGVQETQYF. The CDR3 DNA is TGTGCCAGCAGTTTAGCTAGCGGGGTTCAAGAGACCCAGTACTTC. The chain is built from TRBV28 and TRBJ2-5; 9 nucleotides agree with TRBD2. CDR1 is MDHEN, CDR2 SYDVKM, per germline. After removal of 2 bases from V and 2 bases from J, the junction contained 3 bases not matched to a gene. The CDR3 extends over 15 amino acids.

This chain links TRBV5-5 with TRBJ2-1; tentative D call: TRBD2 (5 bases). The CDR3 runs 14 residues. V gave up 4 bases and J gave up 2 bases, with 10 bases separating them. Germline V gene sequence: CDR1 SGHKS, CDR2 YYEKEE (reference sequence). CDR3: CASSLGSAYNEQFF. In DNA form, the CDR3 reads TGTGCCAGCAGCCTAGGGAGTGCCTACAATGAGCAGTTCTTC.

This clonotype came up many times. The V and J genes are TRBV24-1 and TRBJ2-5, with 8 bases lining up with TRBD2. The CDR3 spans 15 residues. The V and J ends lost 6 bases and 0 bases, in that order; junction bases with no gene match: 5. CDR1 KGHDR and CDR2 SFDVKD come from the germline V gene. The CDR3 nucleotides are TGTGCCACCAGTCCCCGGGGGGGCTACCAAGAGACCCAGTACTTC. It encodes CATSPRGGYQETQYF.

This clonotype was observed a handful of times. The chain carries TRBV19 and TRBJ1-5; D gene uncertain. Trimming removed 6 bases from V and 3 bases from J, with 12 bases in between. The CDR3 is 14 amino acids. Germline V CDR1 and CDR2: LNHDA, SQIVND (reference sequence). CDR3 bases: TGTGCCAGTAGGGTCACGGGAAACAATCAGCCCCAGCATTTT. Protein sequence: CASRVTGNNQPQHF.

This clonotype was detected ten times or more. The chain links TRBV28 to TRBJ1-4, with 7 bases lining up with TRBD1. Germline assignment: CDR1 MDHEN and CDR2 SYDVKM. The CDR3 extends over 13 amino acids. V trimming: 3 bases; J trimming: 8 bases; junction bases outside the gene matches: 3. The CDR3 region is CASSFNRGEKLFF. For the CDR3, the DNA is TGTGCCAGCAGTTTTAACAGGGGAGAAAAACTGTTTTTT. Full variable domain (remainder filled in from reference TRBV28 and TRBJ1-4): DVKVTQSSRYLVKRTGEKVFLECVQDMDHENMFWYRQDPGLGLRLIYFSYDVKMKEKGDIPEGYSVSREKKERFSLILESASTNQTSMYLCASSFNRGEKLFFGSGTQLSVL.